The clone carrying this T cell receptor beta chain was detected many times. The antigen remains undetermined. Every individual TCR cDNA molecule carried its own unique molecular identifier, which allowed correction of PCR and sequencing errors. TCRdb re-called the 5' RACE reads with MiXCR, one entry per CDR3 protein. The table includes roughly 48,000 distinct CDR3 sequences, about 5.8% detected once. Germline-derived CDR1 and CDR2 are SNHLY and FYNNEI. Trimming shortened V by 2 bases and J by 7 bases, and 14 bases separated the two germline ends. The CDR3 covers 14 residues. The data originate from a study of spatial heterogeneity in lung cancer. Broader study findings: Ubiquitous expanded tumor TCRs were seen in blood more at resection than at follow-up.

Time point reported: sample taken at primary tumor resection. The donor group consisted of around 77 patients who had untreated, early-stage non-small cell lung cancer. Sequencing was performed on whole RNA extracted from tumor and nontumor lung tissue, or from frozen PBMC, and the material was left unsorted. This chain connects TRBV2 to TRBJ1-2; D gene uncertain. The origin of this receptor is a male donor with early-stage non-small cell lung cancer. This material consisted of PBMCs, taken at surgery. In DNA, the CDR3 is TGTGCCAGCAGTGAACGAGCTTTGGACCCTGGCTACACCTTC. Amino acids: CASSERALDPGYTF. The entire variable domain, with the rest obtained from reference TRBV2 and TRBJ1-2, is as follows: EPEVTQTPSHQVTQMGQEVILRCVPISNHLYFYWYRQILGQKVEFLVSFYNNEISEKSEIFDDQFSVERPDGSNFTLKIRSTKLEDSAMYFCASSERALDPGYTFGSGTRLTVV.